This passage covers 11 T cell receptor beta chains from one sample sequenced in a study of cytomegalovirus exposure and HLA in healthy donors. The protocol was immunoSEQ multiplex PCR, while the TCRdb copy is restricted to in-frame clones and leaves out a portion. The sample lists about 82,000 clones, approximately 93% occurring once. Sequencing input: PBMCs. These receptor sequences come from a man between 18 and 29 years old in good health and CMV-seronegative.

This clone was detected once. The genes are TRBV11-3 and TRBJ2-7; the match to TRBD1 covers 8 bases. This CDR3 region has 14 residues. With 3 bases clipped from V and 2 bases from J, the junction kept 3 bases outside the gene matches. Germline values: CDR1 SGHNT, CDR2 YENEEA. This CDR3 reads CASSLGTGAYEQYF. The CDR3 DNA sequence: TGTGCCAGCAGCTTGGGGACAGGAGCCTACGAGCAGTACTTC.

The rearrangement links TRBV19 to TRBJ1-1; no firm D call. V was pared by 7 bases and J by 1 base, with 7 bases between. This CDR3 has 12 amino acids. Germline lookup yields CDR1 LNHDA and CDR2 SQIVND (reference sequence). The CDR3 sequence: CASTRWNTEAFF. The CDR3 DNA sequence: TGTGCCAGTACGAGGTGGAACACTGAAGCTTTCTTT.

The CDR3 spells CASSQVILLRDRGPGYTF. The CDR3 DNA follows: TGTGCCAGCAGCCAAGTCATTTTACTCCGGGACAGGGGGCCTGGCTACACCTTC. The chain links TRBV4-2 to TRBJ1-2; 12 bases match TRBD1. Germline CDR1 is LGHNA and CDR2 is YNFKEQ. There are 18 residues in the CDR3. V trimming: 1 base; J trimming: 7 bases; junction bases outside the gene matches: 13.

The CDR3 DNA follows: TGTGCCAGCCAAGCCCGGACAGGTACTTTTGAGCAGTACTTC. It codes for CASQARTGTFEQYF. The genes are TRBV6-5 and TRBJ2-7; the match to TRBD1 covers 7 bases. Germline CDR1 and CDR2: MNHEY and SVGAGI. Trimming removed 8 bases from V and 7 bases from J; junction bases left unmatched: 14. The CDR3 is made up of 14 amino acids.

The CDR3 reads CASSRLGTGVWYGYTF. The CDR3 DNA follows: TGTGCCAGCAGCCGTCTCGGGACAGGGGTCTGGTATGGCTACACCTTC. The rearrangement uses TRBV13 and TRBJ1-2, with 10 nucleotides matching TRBD1. Trimming cost V 5 bases and J 5 bases; bases outside gene matches: 11. Germline V gene sequence: CDR1 PRHDT, CDR2 FYEKMQ (reference sequence). The CDR3 sequence is 16 residues long.

The gene calls are TRBV7-2 and TRBJ1-5, with 9 bases aligning to TRBD1. This CDR3 is built from 17 residues. Trimming cost V 2 bases and J 8 bases; bases outside gene matches: 13. Germline V gene data show CDR1 as SGHTA and CDR2 as FQGNSA. Here the CDR3 DNA reads TGTGCCAGCAGCTTATCGGGGGGGACAGGGAATAGCGAGCCCCAGCATTTT. Translating gives CASSLSGGTGNSEPQHF.

The V and J genes are TRBV6-6 and TRBJ2-1, with 12 bases fitting TRBD2. Trimming took 6 bases from V and 8 from J; bases not matched to a gene: 11. CDR3 length: 16 amino acids. Germline CDR1 MNHNY, CDR2 SVGAGI (reference sequence). DNA of the CDR3: TGTGCCAGCAGCTTCCCTGGACTAGCGGGAATCGATGAGCAGTTCTTC. Encoded protein: CASSFPGLAGIDEQFF.

The chain combines TRBV10-3 with TRBJ1-6; 7 nucleotides align to TRBD1. Germline V CDR1 and CDR2: ENHRY, SYGVKD. V dropped 5 bases and J dropped 5; count of bases not matched to a gene: 6. The CDR3 length is 15 residues. DNA of the CDR3: TGTGCCATCAGTCGAACGGGACAGAATAATTCACCCCTCCACTTT. Amino acids: CAISRTGQNNSPLHF.

The gene calls are TRBV5-1 and TRBJ2-7; 7 nucleotides match TRBD2. J gave up 4 bases and V 2 bases, and 6 bases lay outside the gene matches. From germline, CDR1 is SGHRS and CDR2 YFSETQ. This CDR3 spans 14 amino acids. The CDR3 reads CASSLTAGSYEQYF. The CDR3 DNA follows: TGCGCCAGCAGCTTAACAGCGGGGTCGTACGAGCAGTACTTC.

The chain combines TRBV6-1 with TRBJ2-7, with 12 bases that match TRBD2. Looked up from germline, CDR1 is MNHNS and CDR2 is SASEGT. After removal of 2 bases from V and 2 bases from J, the junction contained 1 base not matched to a gene. This CDR3 comprises 15 residues. The CDR3 loop reads CASSERTSGTYEQYF. The CDR3 DNA is TGTGCCAGCAGTGAACGGACTAGCGGGACCTACGAGCAGTACTTC.

The rearrangement uses TRBV10-3 and TRBJ1-1; D is unclear. CDR1 ENHRY and CDR2 SYGVKD come from the germline V gene. The CDR3 consists of 14 residues. Trimming took 2 bases from V and 2 from J, leaving 9 bases between them. CDR3 region: CAISERSRNTEAFF. CDR3 bases: TGTGCCATCAGTGAGAGAAGCCGCAACACTGAAGCTTTCTTT.